This T cell receptor beta chain was observed in a study of siplizumab effects on memory and regulatory T cells. Study observations and caveats: The authors did not confirm suppressive function in proliferating Tregs from siplizumab cultures. Assignment to unstimulated subsets succeeded for only a minor fraction of the alloreactive clones. Mappable alloreactive CD4+ clones averaged roughly 69% Treg-derived with siplizumab versus less than 30% in controls.

Roughly 10^5 TCR templates underwent assay in each sample. Profiling relied on immunoSEQ multiplex PCR, and the TCRdb table lists in-frame clones only, not all of them. The sample shows 65,000 to 70,000 clones, approximately 89% of them seen only once. A remark on this clone: Antigen unknown.

Germline trimming cut 3 bases from V and 4 bases from J; bases unmatched to any gene: 1. CDR3 size: 13 residues. Per germline, CDR1 SGHKS and CDR2 YYEKEE (reference sequence). The genes are TRBV5-5 and TRBJ2-1, with TRBD2 matching 7 bases. The source is a human donor in good health. The sequenced sample was Tregs sorted from blood. CDR3: CASSSGLYNEQFF. DNA of the CDR3: TGTGCCAGCAGCTCGGGACTATACAATGAGCAGTTCTTC.